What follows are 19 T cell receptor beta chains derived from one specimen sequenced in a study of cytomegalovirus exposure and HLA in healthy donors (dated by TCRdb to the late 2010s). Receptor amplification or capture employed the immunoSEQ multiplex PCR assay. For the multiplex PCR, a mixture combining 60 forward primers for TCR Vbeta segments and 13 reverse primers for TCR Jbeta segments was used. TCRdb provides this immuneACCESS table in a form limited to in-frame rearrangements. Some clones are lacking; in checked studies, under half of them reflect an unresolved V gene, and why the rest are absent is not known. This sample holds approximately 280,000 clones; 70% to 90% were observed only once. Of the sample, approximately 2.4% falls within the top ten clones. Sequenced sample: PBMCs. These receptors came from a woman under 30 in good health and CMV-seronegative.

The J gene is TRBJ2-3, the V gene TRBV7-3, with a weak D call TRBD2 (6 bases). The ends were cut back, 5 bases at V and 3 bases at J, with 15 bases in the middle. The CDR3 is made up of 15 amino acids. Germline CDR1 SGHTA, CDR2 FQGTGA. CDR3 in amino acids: CASSPRGGVTDTQYF. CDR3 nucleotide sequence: TGTGCCAGCAGCCCTAGGGGCGGGGTAACAGATACGCAGTATTTT.

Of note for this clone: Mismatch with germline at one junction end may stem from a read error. The CDR3 protein is CASRSYRNYDYTF. The DNA of the CDR3 is TGTGCCAGCCGGTCCTACAGGAACTATGACTACACCTTC. The rearrangement links TRBV2 to TRBJ1-2, with D perhaps TRBD1 (5 bases). In germline, CDR1 is SNHLY, CDR2 FYNNEI. The CDR3 is 13 amino acids.

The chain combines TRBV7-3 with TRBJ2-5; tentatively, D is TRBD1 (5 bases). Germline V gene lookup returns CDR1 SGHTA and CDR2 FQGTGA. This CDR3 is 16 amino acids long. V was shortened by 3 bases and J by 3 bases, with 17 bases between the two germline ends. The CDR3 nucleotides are TGTGCCAGCAGCTTTGGACCCCAGGGATCCAAAGAGACCCAGTACTTC. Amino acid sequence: CASSFGPQGSKETQYF.

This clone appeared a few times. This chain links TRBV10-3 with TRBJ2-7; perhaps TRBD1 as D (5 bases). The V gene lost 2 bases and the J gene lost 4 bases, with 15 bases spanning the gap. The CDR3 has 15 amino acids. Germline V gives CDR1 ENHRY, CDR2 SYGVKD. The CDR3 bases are TGTGCCATCAGTGAGATCAGGGTAAGGAGTTACGAGCAGTACTTC. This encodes CAISEIRVRSYEQYF.

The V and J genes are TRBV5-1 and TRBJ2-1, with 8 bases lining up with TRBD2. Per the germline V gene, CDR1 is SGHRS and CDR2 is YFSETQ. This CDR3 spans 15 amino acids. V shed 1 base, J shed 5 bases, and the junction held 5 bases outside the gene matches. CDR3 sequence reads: CASSLNLAGNNEQFF. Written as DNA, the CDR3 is TGCGCCAGCAGCTTGAACTTAGCGGGAAACAATGAGCAGTTCTTC.

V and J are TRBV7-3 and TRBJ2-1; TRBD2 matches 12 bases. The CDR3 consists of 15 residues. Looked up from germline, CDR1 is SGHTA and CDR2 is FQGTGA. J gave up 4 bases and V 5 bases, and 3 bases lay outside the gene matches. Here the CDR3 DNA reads TGTGCCAGCAGCCCTAGCGGGGGGGTTTACAATGAGCAGTTCTTC. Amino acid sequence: CASSPSGGVYNEQFF.

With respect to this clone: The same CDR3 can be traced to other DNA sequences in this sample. CDR3 DNA sequence: TGTGCCAGCAGTGAATCCCGGGGTCAAGAGACCCAGTACTTC. Translation gives CASSESRGQETQYF. V and J are TRBV2 and TRBJ2-5; the D gene is possibly TRBD2 (5 bases). Trimming left V 2 bases short and J 2 bases short, with 9 bases between. The CDR3 runs 14 residues. Germline assignment: CDR1 SNHLY and CDR2 FYNNEI.

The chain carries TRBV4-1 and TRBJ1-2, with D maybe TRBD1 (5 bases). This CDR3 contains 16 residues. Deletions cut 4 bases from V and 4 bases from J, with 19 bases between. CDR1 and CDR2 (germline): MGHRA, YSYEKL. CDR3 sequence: CASSPSGGRSGYGYTF. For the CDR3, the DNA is TGCGCCAGCAGCCCTTCGGGGGGGAGAAGTGGCTATGGCTACACCTTC.

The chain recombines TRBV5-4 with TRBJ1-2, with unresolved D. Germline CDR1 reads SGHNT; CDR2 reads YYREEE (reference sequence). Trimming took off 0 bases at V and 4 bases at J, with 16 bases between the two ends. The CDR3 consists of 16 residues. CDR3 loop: CASSLAWGGVSYGYTF. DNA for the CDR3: TGTGCCAGCAGCTTGGCGTGGGGAGGAGTATCCTATGGCTACACCTTC. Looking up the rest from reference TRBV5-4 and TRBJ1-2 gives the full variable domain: ETGVTQSPTHLIKTRGQQVTLRCSSQSGHNTVSWYQQALGQGPQFIFQYYREEENGRGNFPPRFSGLQFPNYSSELNVNALELDDSALYLCASSLAWGGVSYGYTFGSGTRLTVV.

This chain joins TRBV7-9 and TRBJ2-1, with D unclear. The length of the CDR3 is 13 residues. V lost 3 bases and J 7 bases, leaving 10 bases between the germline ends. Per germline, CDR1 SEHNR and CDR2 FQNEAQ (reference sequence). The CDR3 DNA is TGTGCCAGCAGCTTGGGCATTTGGAATGAGCAGTTCTTC. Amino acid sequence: CASSLGIWNEQFF.

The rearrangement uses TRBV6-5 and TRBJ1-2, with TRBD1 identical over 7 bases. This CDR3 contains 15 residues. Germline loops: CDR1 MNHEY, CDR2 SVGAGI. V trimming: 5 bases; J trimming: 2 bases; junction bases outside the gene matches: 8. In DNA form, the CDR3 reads TGTGCCAGCAGTCGCGAGGGGGCGCCCAACTATGGCTACACCTTC. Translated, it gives CASSREGAPNYGYTF.

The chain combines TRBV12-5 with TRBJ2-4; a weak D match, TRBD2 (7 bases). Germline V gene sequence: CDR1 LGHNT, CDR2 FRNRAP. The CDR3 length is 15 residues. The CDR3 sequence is CARGGERLAKNIQYF. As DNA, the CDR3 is TGTGCCAGAGGGGGGGAGAGACTAGCCAAAAACATTCAGTACTTC.

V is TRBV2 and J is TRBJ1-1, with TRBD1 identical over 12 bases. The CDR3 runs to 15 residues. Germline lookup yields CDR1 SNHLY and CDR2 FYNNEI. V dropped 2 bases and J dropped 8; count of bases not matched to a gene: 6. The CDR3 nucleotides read TGTGCCAGCAGTGAATTTGGGACAGGGGGCTCCGAAGCTTTCTTT. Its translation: CASSEFGTGGSEAFF.

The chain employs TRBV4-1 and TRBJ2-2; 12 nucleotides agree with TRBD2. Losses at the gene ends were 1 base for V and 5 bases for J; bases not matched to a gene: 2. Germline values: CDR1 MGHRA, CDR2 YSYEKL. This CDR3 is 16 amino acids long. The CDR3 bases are TGCGCCAGCAGCCAAGTCACTAGCGGGAGGACCGGGGAGCTGTTTTTT. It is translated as CASSQVTSGRTGELFF.

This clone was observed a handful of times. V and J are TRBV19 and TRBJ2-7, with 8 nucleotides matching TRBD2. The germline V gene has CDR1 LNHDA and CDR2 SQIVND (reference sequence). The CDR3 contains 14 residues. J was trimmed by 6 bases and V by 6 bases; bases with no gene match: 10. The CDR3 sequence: CASSPKSGGFEQYF. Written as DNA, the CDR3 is TGTGCCAGTAGCCCGAAAAGCGGGGGCTTCGAGCAGTACTTC.

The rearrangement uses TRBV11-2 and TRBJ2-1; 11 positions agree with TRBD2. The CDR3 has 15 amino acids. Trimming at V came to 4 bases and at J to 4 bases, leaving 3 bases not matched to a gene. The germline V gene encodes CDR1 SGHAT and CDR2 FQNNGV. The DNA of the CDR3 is TGTGCCAGCAGCTCAACTAGCGGGGGTTACAATGAGCAGTTCTTC. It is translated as CASSSTSGGYNEQFF.

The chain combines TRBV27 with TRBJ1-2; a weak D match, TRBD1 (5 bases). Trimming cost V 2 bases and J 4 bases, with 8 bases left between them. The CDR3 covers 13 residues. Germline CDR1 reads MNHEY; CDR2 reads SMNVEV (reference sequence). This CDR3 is CASSLGGIYGYTF. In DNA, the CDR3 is TGTGCCAGCAGTTTAGGGGGGATCTATGGCTACACCTTC.

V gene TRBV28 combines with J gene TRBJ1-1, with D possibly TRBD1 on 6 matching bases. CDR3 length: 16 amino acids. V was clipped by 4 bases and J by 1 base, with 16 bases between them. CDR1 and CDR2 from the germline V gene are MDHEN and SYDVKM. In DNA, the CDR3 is TGTGCCAGCAGTTCAGGGACATTGACACCGAACACTGAAGCTTTCTTT. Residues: CASSSGTLTPNTEAFF.

The CDR3 bases are TGTGCCAGTAGTATCAACAGGAGTTTTCGCACAGATACGCAGTATTTT. Translation gives CASSINRSFRTDTQYF. V and J are TRBV19 and TRBJ2-3; TRBD1 is a possible D gene (5 bases). Germline V lookup: CDR1 LNHDA, CDR2 SQIVND (reference sequence). Trimming removed 3 bases from V and 1 base from J, with 14 bases in between. The CDR3 runs 16 residues.